Following are 18 T cell receptor beta chains from one sample sequenced in a study of blood T cell repertoires in COVID-19. Data came from immunoSEQ multiplex PCR; TCRdb stores just in-frame clones and leaves some out. The sample lists roughly 95,000 clones; 81% were seen once. Sequenced sample: peripheral blood. Source of these receptors: a man in his fifties or sixties with acute or convalescent COVID-19.

V gene TRBV9 combines with J gene TRBJ2-3, with 7 nucleotides matching TRBD2. V dropped 1 base and J dropped 2; count of bases not matched to a gene: 7. Germline V gives CDR1 SGDLS, CDR2 YYNGEE. The CDR3 runs to 16 residues. The CDR3 is CASSVKRGAVTDTQYF. The CDR3 coding sequence is TGTGCCAGCAGCGTAAAGCGGGGCGCCGTCACAGATACGCAGTATTTT. The whole variable domain, filled in from reference TRBV9 and TRBJ2-3, reads DSGVTQTPKHLITATGQRVTLRCSPRSGDLSVYWYQQSLDQGLQFLIQYYNGEERAKGNILERFSAQQFPDLHSELNLSSLELGDSALYFCASSVKRGAVTDTQYFGPGTRLTVL.

This clone was picked up a small number of times. The gene calls are TRBV4-2 and TRBJ1-2; 7 bases are a match to TRBD1. J was trimmed by 4 bases and V by 0 bases; bases with no gene match: 11. CDR1 is LGHNA, CDR2 YNFKEQ, per germline. This CDR3 region has 17 residues. The CDR3 DNA reads as TGTGCCAGCAGCCAAGATCAAACAGGGGCAGCCCTCTATGGCTACACCTTC. This codes for CASSQDQTGAALYGYTF.

As for this clone: Other DNA sequences from this sample encode an identical CDR3 as well. V and J are TRBV27 and TRBJ1-2, with 9 nucleotides matching TRBD1. V lost 6 bases and J lost 8; bases outside the gene matches: 7. Germline V gives CDR1 MNHEY, CDR2 SMNVEV (reference sequence). CDR3 length: 13 residues. CDR3 sequence reads: CASSLQGAGGYTF. The CDR3 DNA is TGTGCCAGCAGCCTACAGGGGGCGGGCGGCTACACCTTC.

In this sample, this clone turned up a few times. V gene TRBV11-1 combines with J gene TRBJ2-5; D gene unclear. Germline V CDR1 and CDR2: SGHAT, FQDESV (reference sequence). The CDR3 is made up of 15 amino acids. V was shortened by 5 bases and J by 3 bases, with 16 bases between the two germline ends. CDR3 bases: TGTGCCAGCAGCCCGTCCCACGCGCTGAAAGAGACCCAGTACTTC. This sequence encodes CASSPSHALKETQYF.

This rearrangement joins TRBV5-1 to TRBJ2-1; 10 bases agree with TRBD2. V was pared by 2 bases and J by 1 base, with 15 bases of the junction left unmatched. The length of the CDR3 is 20 residues. The germline CDR1 and CDR2 sequences are SGHRS and YFSETQ. The CDR3 DNA reads TGCGCCAGCAGCTTCCGCGGGACTAGCGCTCTTTCGGGGTCCTACAATGAGCAGTTCTTC. This translates into CASSFRGTSALSGSYNEQFF.

The chain couples TRBV11-2 to TRBJ1-3; D not resolved. Between the trimmed V and J ends, which lost 8 bases and 4 bases, there was a span of 12 bases. Germline V lookup: CDR1 SGHAT, CDR2 FQNNGV. The length of the CDR3 is 13 residues. CDR3 residues: CASQRQEGNTIYF. The CDR3 DNA follows: TGTGCCAGCCAACGCCAGGAAGGAAACACCATATATTTT.

The gene calls are TRBV7-2 and TRBJ1-1, with TRBD1 matching 7 bases. J was trimmed by 7 bases and V by 6 bases; bases with no gene match: 11. CDR3 length equals 14 residues. Germline loops: CDR1 SGHTA, CDR2 FQGNSA. In nucleotides, the CDR3 is TGTGCCAGCAGTTTGATCGACAGGGTCGGTGAAGCTTTCTTT. This sequence encodes CASSLIDRVGEAFF.

This chain connects TRBV18 to TRBJ2-1; 12 bases line up with TRBD2. Germline V gene sequence: CDR1 KGHSH, CDR2 LQKENI. V was pared by 4 bases and J by 7 bases, with 8 bases of the junction left unmatched. The CDR3 has 16 residues. This CDR3 reads CASSLQLAGGGNEQFF. The CDR3 DNA reads TGTGCCAGCTCACTTCAACTAGCGGGAGGTGGGAATGAGCAGTTCTTC.

The chain has TRBV11-3 and TRBJ2-4; D gene unclear. V dropped 0 bases and J dropped 9 bases, with 6 bases sitting between them. The CDR3 is 12 residues long. Germline values: CDR1 SGHNT, CDR2 YENEEA. The CDR3 sequence: CASSLDSTIQYF. The CDR3 coding sequence is TGTGCCAGCAGCTTAGATTCTACCATTCAGTACTTC.

The rearrangement joins TRBV15 to TRBJ1-3; D is possibly TRBD1 (5 bases). The V end was cut by 0 bases, the J end by 3 bases, with 12 bases between. The CDR3 is 16 residues long. The V gene's germline CDR1 is LNHNV and CDR2 YYDKDF (reference sequence). The CDR3 DNA sequence: TGTGCCACCAGCAGAGAGGGGAGGGGCGGTGGAAACACCATATATTTT. Translating gives CATSREGRGGGNTIYF.

This CDR3 reads CAISEGKTSGARDTQYF. The DNA for the CDR3 is TGTGCCATCAGTGAGGGGAAGACTAGCGGGGCAAGGGATACGCAGTATTTT. J is TRBJ2-3 and V is TRBV10-3, with TRBD2 matching over 11 bases. With V trimmed by 2 bases and J by 6 bases, 10 bases remained unmatched. The CDR3 spans 17 residues. The germline gives CDR1 ENHRY, CDR2 SYGVKD.

The chain employs TRBV6-5 and TRBJ1-2; D is undetermined. Germline assignment: CDR1 MNHEY and CDR2 SVGAGI. There are 14 residues in the CDR3. V lost 5 bases to trimming and J lost 3 bases, with 13 bases between them. The CDR3 protein is CASSKTRPDYGYTF. The DNA for the CDR3 is TGTGCCAGCAGTAAGACACGCCCGGACTATGGCTACACCTTC.

The CDR3 protein is CAWRPGTSHRNEQFF. The CDR3, as DNA: TGTGCCTGGAGGCCAGGGACTAGTCATCGCAATGAGCAGTTCTTC. The gene calls are TRBV30 and TRBJ2-1; TRBD2 matches 8 bases. This CDR3 contains 15 residues. The junction had 10 bases not matched to a gene; V was cut back by 3 bases and J by 6 bases. In germline, CDR1 is GTSNPN, CDR2 SVGIG (reference sequence).

The V gene is TRBV19, the J gene TRBJ2-2; perhaps TRBD1 as D (5 bases). The CDR3 spans 16 residues. Deletions cut 1 base from V and 4 bases from J, with 13 bases between. Germline values: CDR1 LNHDA, CDR2 SQIVND (reference sequence). CDR3 nucleotides: TGTGCCAGTAGTATAGGGTCCAGGGCATTCACCGGGGAGCTGTTTTTT. As protein: CASSIGSRAFTGELFF.

In this sample, this clone turned up once. The chain combines TRBV19 with TRBJ2-1; TRBD1 matches 7 bases. The V and J ends lost 4 bases and 4 bases, in that order; junction bases with no gene match: 1. CDR3 length: 13 residues. Germline CDR1 reads LNHDA; CDR2 reads SQIVND (reference sequence). CDR3 sequence: CASSTGQYNEQFF. As DNA, the CDR3 is TGTGCCAGTAGTACGGGACAGTACAATGAGCAGTTCTTC.

V gene TRBV6-5 combines with J gene TRBJ2-3, with TRBD2 matching over 8 bases. Trimming cost V 2 bases and J 1 base; bases outside gene matches: 5. Germline V gives CDR1 MNHEY, CDR2 SVGAGI. CDR3 length: 16 amino acids. For the CDR3, the DNA is TGTGCCAGCAGTTACCCCCCAGCGGGGGGCACAGATACGCAGTATTTT. Protein sequence: CASSYPPAGGTDTQYF.

This clone was detected a few times. The chain carries TRBV11-2 and TRBJ2-6; possible D gene TRBD2, 6 bases. CDR1 and CDR2 (germline): SGHAT, FQNNGV. CDR3 size: 15 residues. Trimming removed 5 bases at V and 1 base at J, with 9 bases between. In DNA form, the CDR3 reads TGTGCCAGCAGCACCGGGAGTTCTGGGGCCAACGTCCTGACTTTC. Translated, it gives CASSTGSSGANVLTF.

This clone has ten or more counts. This rearrangement joins TRBV15 to TRBJ1-2; 8 bases map to TRBD1. With V trimmed by 2 bases and J by 6 bases, 2 bases remained unmatched. CDR1 and CDR2 from the germline V gene are LNHNV and YYDKDF (reference sequence). The CDR3 is made up of 13 amino acids. DNA for the CDR3: TGTGCCACCAGCAGACAGGGGGCCCATGGCTACACCTTC. It encodes CATSRQGAHGYTF.